This TCR beta chain was profiled in a study of Graves' ophthalmopathy and Graves' hyperthyroidism (dated by TCRdb to 2016 to 2018). Regarding the complete study: Peripheral blood was collected at initial diagnosis, prior to any treatment. Following sampling, methimazole starting at 30 mg daily was administered to hyperthyroidism patients, and high-dose intravenous methylprednisolone was administered to ophthalmopathy patients. The study used TCR beta repertoire signatures to distinguish Graves' ophthalmopathy from Graves' hyperthyroidism and to predict progression to ophthalmopathy. The approximately 90 discovery patients were divided at random into training and test sets in a 7:3 ratio. T-cell repertoires of thyroid tissue and blood were compared in more than 5 hyperthyroidism patients. An independent validation cohort was composed of approximately 18 hyperthyroidism patients and 17 patients who later progressed from hyperthyroidism to ophthalmopathy. To explore V-J signatures distinguishing ophthalmopathy from hyperthyroidism, a discovery set of around 97 patients (roughly 42 ophthalmopathy, 55 to 60 stable hyperthyroidism) was enrolled. In total, some 140 blood samples were TCR-sequenced: around 42 ophthalmopathy, around 75 hyperthyroidism and approximately 17 hyperthyroidism-to-ophthalmopathy patients.

This clonotype was detected ten times or more. The antigen this receptor binds is unknown. No clone much larger than this one lies a single base away; base qualities are absent. Ophthalmopathy patients had moderately to severely active disease, Clinical Activity Score of at least 3, NOSPECS grade of at least 4, and disease duration under 3 months. Anyone with other autoimmune diseases, uncontrolled infections, pregnancy or lactation was excluded from the study. Clinical symptoms, serum thyroxine, TRAb, thyroid ultrasound and orbital computed tomography were used for diagnosis. PBMCs were isolated from about 9.1 ml of fresh peripheral blood by Ficoll-Paque density gradient centrifugation. Trizol reagent was used to extract the total RNA, and its quality was then checked on an Agilent 2100 Bioanalyzer. Looking up the germline V gene (reference sequence) yields CDR1 LNHDA and CDR2 SQIVND. V has 8 bases trimmed and J has 1 base trimmed; junction bases matching no gene number 10. There are 15 amino acids in the CDR3, from cysteine to phenylalanine inclusive. Left in the record is the CDR3 DNA by itself, 45 bases read in frame from the first base.

What the research found in general, with its limitations: Sample size was not statistically predetermined, and group allocation was not concealed from the investigators. In cross-validation, the 13-signature model distinguished ophthalmopathy from stable hyperthyroidism with less than 90% sensitivity and approximately 81% specificity, while in the test set the corresponding values were about 80% and 75%. Most of the expanded thyroid clonotypes with a frequency above 0.001 were also detected in blood, and it was suggested that the thyroid immune response may be reflected by blood repertoires. In validation, the model predicted ophthalmopathy progression with roughly 68% sensitivity and approximately 75% specificity; 12 predicted patients were CT-confirmed with GO in a median of around 6.5 months.

For repertoire sequencing, the TCR beta CDR3 regions were amplified from RNA transcripts. HTBI primers and the Qiagen OneStep RT-PCR kit were used in a first-round RT-PCR, which was followed by a second-round multiplex PCR, size selection and purification. Sequencing of the libraries was carried out on an Illumina HiSeq2000 in paired-end mode with 100 bp reads. Regarding the original processing steps: SOAPnuke was used for read processing, and reads with adapters, uncalled bases, a mean Phred below 15, or no exact constant-primer or identifier match were discarded. COPE v1.2.5 was used to merge the high-quality paired reads. Each unique nucleotide sequence was treated as a clonotype, and MiTCR v1.1 was used to align the clonotypes to the IMGT TRB V, D and J references. The analysis was limited to V-J combinations with a frequency above 0.0001, which together covered roughly 99% of the repertoires. For each V-J combination, a TCR clonal expansion and chaos score was defined as F50 clonal expansion divided by the chaos observed in the TCRdist matrix. Features were reduced by Welch's t-statistics and random forest to around 13 V-J combinations, which fed a naive Bayes classifier. The similarity between thyroid and blood repertoires was quantified using the Morisita-Horn index. TCRdb reran the public reads through fastp at Q25 and MiXCR, keeping productive beta chains. When rows share a CDR3 protein, they turn into one entry using the most common DNA and genes. The V and J calls come from TCRdb's annotation, not from the publication. The sample records about 210,000 distinct CDR3 sequences, under 30% of which are singletons. Around 10% of the sample goes to the ten largest clones.

The chain was built from TRBV19 and TRBJ1-1; 7 bases in the junction line up with TRBD1. Sequenced sample: peripheral blood. This sequence originates from a man aged 50 or older with Graves' ophthalmopathy. Donor details come from another sample of the same person, matched by shared clones. The nucleotide sequence reads as follows: TGTGCCAGTTCTCCCCGACAGGGTAGGAACACTGAAGCTTTCTTT. The resulting protein is CASSPRQGRNTEAFF.